This T cell receptor beta chain was observed in a study of T cell repertoires in ileal Crohn's disease. As for the study in general: 30% to 40% were active smokers at surgery; median disease duration was nearly eight years. About half of patients got postoperative therapy: approximately twelve thiopurines, 18 anti-TNF.

Assay used: immunoSEQ multiplex PCR; TCRdb lists only in-frame clones, some missing. The sample yields more than 15,000 clones, 50% to 75% seen once. V was pared by 0 bases and J by 8 bases, with 16 bases between. CDR1 is LGHNA, CDR2 YSLEER, per germline. The CDR3 runs to 16 residues. The sequenced sample consisted of ileal tissue. This clonotype was obtained from an adult with Crohn's disease. The chain joins TRBV4-3 to TRBJ2-2; D might be TRBD2 (5 bases). CDR3 DNA sequence: TGCGCCAGCAGCCAAGATCCAGAGAGGAGGACGGGGGAGCTGTTTTTT. Translation: CASSQDPERRTGELFF.